Shown below are 20 T cell receptor beta chains from a single sample sequenced in a study of T cell repertoires in cytomegalovirus infection. Each CDR3 protein gets one entry after TCRdb re-called the reads with MiXCR. This sample carries approximately 730,000 distinct CDR3 sequences, almost 30% of them seen once, and the ten largest clones take about 12%. Which antigens these TCRs recognize remains unknown. The sample consisted of cultured CD8+ T cells from PBMCs, taken from culture after CMV antigen stimulation. The source is a human donor in good health (CMV status not recorded). Some clones in this sample may be carry-over from other donors' samples.

This clonotype occurred many times. The chain couples TRBV7-8 to TRBJ1-3; the D is unclear. Between the trimmed V and J ends, which lost 1 base and 6 bases, there was a span of 10 bases. Germline V gene sequence: CDR1 SGHVS, CDR2 FQNEAQ. This CDR3 is 14 amino acids long. This chain's CDR3 is CASSLGVRVNTIYF. The CDR3 nucleotides are TGTGCCAGCAGCTTAGGGGTTAGAGTAAACACCATATATTTT. The full variable domain, completed using reference TRBV7-8 and TRBJ1-3, is GAGVSQSPRYKVAKRGQDVALRCDPISGHVSLFWYQQALGQGPEFLTYFQNEAQLDKSGLPSDRFFAERPEGSVSTLKIQRTQQEDSAVYLCASSLGVRVNTIYFGEGSWLTVV.

This chain uses TRBV7-9 with TRBJ2-1; TRBD1 aligns across 8 bases. The CDR3 spans 15 residues. Looked up from germline, CDR1 is SEHNR and CDR2 is FQNEAQ (reference sequence). The V segment lost 6 bases and the J segment 9 bases; nucleotides outside the gene matches: 13. CDR3 nucleotides: TGTGCCAGCAGTTCCACACAGGGGGTGGTGAGTGAGCAGTTCTTC. It yields the protein CASSSTQGVVSEQFF.

This clonotype was seen once. The V and J genes are TRBV3-1 and TRBJ2-3, with D perhaps matching TRBD1 (7 bases). Germline V gene data show CDR1 as LGHDT and CDR2 as YNNKEL (reference sequence). This CDR3 contains 19 residues. V was trimmed by 4 bases and J by 0 bases, leaving 23 bases between them. CDR3 sequence (DNA): TGTGCCAGCAGCCCTATTGGGGGACTGACAGGGATAAGCACAGATACGCAGTATTTT. The encoded protein is CASSPIGGLTGISTDTQYF.

The chain has TRBV27 and TRBJ2-3; no definite D call. CDR1 MNHEY and CDR2 SMNVEV come from the germline V gene (reference sequence). V shed 5 bases and J shed 8 bases, with 11 bases lying between them. The CDR3 is made up of 12 amino acids. CDR3 protein: CASSPDFGTQYF. In DNA, the CDR3 is TGTGCCAGCAGTCCAGACTTCGGTACGCAGTATTTT.

The CDR3 loop is CASNWGVQNTEAFF. As DNA, the CDR3 is TGTGCCAGTAATTGGGGGGTGCAGAACACTGAAGCTTTCTTT. The V gene is TRBV19, the J gene TRBJ1-1; D possibly corresponds to TRBD1 (5 bases). This CDR3 is 14 amino acids long. The germline V gene has CDR1 LNHDA and CDR2 SQIVND (reference sequence). V was shortened by 7 bases and J by 1 base, with 13 bases between the two germline ends.

This clonotype was counted at least ten times. The chain uses TRBV2 and TRBJ1-1, with D unresolved. There are 12 residues in the CDR3. Germline loops: CDR1 SNHLY, CDR2 FYNNEI. V dropped 4 bases and J dropped 1 base, with 4 bases sitting between them. This chain's CDR3 is CASSVWNTEAFF. In DNA form, the CDR3 reads TGTGCCAGCAGTGTTTGGAACACTGAAGCTTTCTTT.

The rearrangement joins TRBV19 to TRBJ1-2; tentative D call: TRBD1 (5 bases). Between the trimmed V and J ends, which lost 7 bases and 2 bases, there was a span of 11 bases. Per the germline V gene, CDR1 is LNHDA and CDR2 is SQIVND (reference sequence). There are 13 residues in the CDR3. CDR3 loop: CASTPGPNYGYTF. The CDR3 DNA reads as TGTGCCAGTACCCCGGGACCGAACTATGGCTACACCTTC.

The chain couples TRBV7-9 to TRBJ2-7; TRBD2 matches 9 bases. Germline V lookup: CDR1 SEHNR, CDR2 FQNEAQ (reference sequence). The V and J ends lost 1 base and 1 base, in that order; junction bases with no gene match: 11. The CDR3 is made up of 18 amino acids. The CDR3 loop reads CASSLVGSGGPKSYEQYV. The CDR3 bases are TGTGCCAGCAGCTTAGTAGGTAGCGGGGGCCCCAAGTCCTACGAGCAGTACGTC.

The chain is built from TRBV7-9 and TRBJ1-2, with D possibly matching TRBD1 (5 bases). The V end was cut by 4 bases, the J end by 3 bases, with 12 bases between. Germline lookup yields CDR1 SEHNR and CDR2 FQNEAQ (reference sequence). The length of the CDR3 is 14 residues. As DNA, the CDR3 is TGTGCCAGCAGCTCGAAAGAGGGGCACTATGGCTACACCTTC. It is translated as CASSSKEGHYGYTF.

This clonotype showed up many times. The chain carries TRBV7-2 and TRBJ1-3; no definite D call. The CDR3 extends over 15 amino acids. Germline V lookup: CDR1 SGHTA, CDR2 FQGNSA. V was clipped by 3 bases and J by 0 bases, with 9 bases between them. This CDR3 is CASSFARLSGNTIYF. The CDR3 nucleotides read TGTGCCAGCAGCTTCGCGCGACTCTCTGGAAACACCATATATTTT.

This clonotype showed up just a few times. The chain carries TRBV28 and TRBJ2-3; TRBD1 agrees at 7 bases. V dropped 3 bases and J dropped 3; count of bases not matched to a gene: 9. Germline values: CDR1 MDHEN, CDR2 SYDVKM. CDR3 length equals 16 residues. The CDR3 loop reads CASSFPQDRFTDTQYF. DNA of the CDR3: TGTGCCAGCAGTTTCCCCCAGGACAGGTTTACAGATACGCAGTATTTT. The complete variable domain, with remaining parts taken from reference TRBV28 and TRBJ2-3, reads DVKVTQSSRYLVKRTGEKVFLECVQDMDHENMFWYRQDPGLGLRLIYFSYDVKMKEKGDIPEGYSVSREKKERFSLILESASTNQTSMYLCASSFPQDRFTDTQYFGPGTRLTVL.

This clonotype was seen a few times. The rearrangement links TRBV7-9 to TRBJ2-3, with 8 bases matching TRBD2. This CDR3 spans 15 amino acids. Germline V gene data show CDR1 as SEHNR and CDR2 as FQNEAQ (reference sequence). Germline trimming cut 5 bases from V and 2 bases from J; bases unmatched to any gene: 6. The CDR3 DNA follows: TGTGCCAGCAGCCGGACGGGGGGGGACACAGATACGCAGTATTTT. It yields the protein CASSRTGGDTDTQYF.

This clonotype occurred a few times. V gene TRBV7-4 combines with J gene TRBJ2-7; D is perhaps TRBD1 or TRBD2 (6 bases each). The CDR3 is 14 residues long. Per the germline V gene, CDR1 is SGHVT and CDR2 is SQSDAQ. V was trimmed by 4 bases and J by 6 bases, leaving 16 bases between them. CDR3 amino acids: CASSSLGGLSEQYF. CDR3 sequence (DNA): TGTGCCAGCAGCTCTCTAGGGGGACTCTCCGAGCAGTACTTC.

The chain links TRBV6-2 or TRBV6-3 to TRBJ1-6; D call uncertain. Trimming took off 5 bases at V and 13 bases at J, with 12 bases between the two ends. The CDR3 is 12 residues long. The germline V gene has CDR1 MNHEY and CDR2 SVGEGT. Here the CDR3 reads CASSHGGIPLHF. The CDR3 DNA follows: TGTGCCAGCAGTCACGGAGGGATTCCCCTCCACTTT.

The chain joins TRBV6-6 to TRBJ1-1; D perhaps matches TRBD1 (6 bases). The germline V gene encodes CDR1 MNHNY and CDR2 SVGAGI (reference sequence). V lost 4 bases and J lost 4, with 13 bases in between. This CDR3 has 14 residues. In DNA, the CDR3 is TGTGCCAGCAGTTCCATCGACAGGACCACTGAAGCTTTCTTT. The encoded protein is CASSSIDRTTEAFF.

This clonotype was recorded many times. The gene calls are TRBV6-1 and TRBJ2-3, with D possibly TRBD1 on 5 matching bases. From germline, CDR1 is MNHNS and CDR2 SASEGT. The CDR3 consists of 16 residues. V lost 2 bases, J lost 0 bases, and 12 bases lay in between. The DNA for the CDR3 is TGTGCCAGCAGTGAACTAGGGGAAACTAGCACAGATACGCAGTATTTT. Its protein is CASSELGETSTDTQYF.

V and J are TRBV19 and TRBJ1-1; D ambiguous. The CDR3 is 11 amino acids. Germline values: CDR1 LNHDA, CDR2 SQIVND (reference sequence). V lost 8 bases to trimming and J lost 3 bases, with 7 bases between them. The DNA for the CDR3 is TGTGCCAGTGGCAAGTACACTGAAGCTTTCTTT. It yields the protein CASGKYTEAFF.

The chain couples TRBV6-2 or TRBV6-3 to TRBJ2-7; D uncertain. CDR3 size: 13 residues. Trimming removed 8 bases at V and 1 base at J, with 12 bases between. The germline gives CDR1 MNHEY, CDR2 SVGEGT. In DNA, the CDR3 is TGTGCCAGCGGCCTGGGGAAATCCTACGAGCAGTACTTC. The encoded protein is CASGLGKSYEQYF.

V is TRBV5-6 and J is TRBJ2-3; 8 nucleotides align to TRBD2. Germline loops: CDR1 SGHDT, CDR2 YYEEEE. The J segment lost 4 bases and the V segment lost 1 base, leaving 5 bases of the junction unmatched. The length of the CDR3 is 15 residues. This chain's CDR3 is CASSLLSGVSDTQYF. In DNA form, the CDR3 reads TGTGCCAGCAGCTTGCTTAGCGGGGTCTCAGATACGCAGTATTTT. Looking up the rest from reference TRBV5-6 and TRBJ2-3 gives the full variable domain: DAGVTQSPTHLIKTRGQQVTLRCSPKSGHDTVSWYQQALGQGPQFIFQYYEEEERQRGNFPDRFSGHQFPNYSSELNVNALLLGDSALYLCASSLLSGVSDTQYFGPGTRLTVL.

This clonotype was counted between two and nine times. In DNA form, the CDR3 reads TGTGCCAGCGGTCCGAGGACCGGGGAGCTGTTTTTT. This gives the protein CASGPRTGELFF. The chain recombines TRBV12-3 or TRBV12-4 with TRBJ2-2; no clear D. CDR3 length: 12 residues. Trimming took off 8 bases at V and 5 bases at J, with 9 bases between the two ends.